This T cell receptor beta chain is from a study of neurological immune-mediated disorders. The study, taken as a whole, reports: No CDR3 amino acid sequences were shared by expanded clones across subjects, suggesting private repertoires in all groups. The study phylogenetically grouped the repertoires of 18 of 34 multiple sclerosis patients into one related-CDR3 cluster, a possible signature. Clinical features showed no association with the multiple sclerosis repertoire cluster, and MRI features showed none either.

Trimming stripped 11 bases from V and 6 bases from J, with 20 bases between. Germline V gene lookup returns CDR1 SEHNR and CDR2 FQNEAQ (reference sequence). The CDR3 extends over 13 amino acids. MiXCR, run by TCRdb on the 5' RACE reads, gives a single entry per CDR3 protein. The table shows roughly 62,000 distinct CDR3 sequences, with roughly 4% occurring only once. The table lists this clonotype with many counts. Its antigen is currently unknown. The sample consisted of PBMCs. The TCR was taken from a woman between 45 and 65 years old with multiple sclerosis. The chain couples TRBV7-9 to TRBJ2-7; maybe TRBD1 (6 bases). This CDR3 reads CAGAPSMGAEQYF. The CDR3 bases are TGTGCCGGAGCTCCTTCAATGGGGGCCGAGCAGTACTTC.